What follows describes a single T cell receptor (beta chain). The data are from a study of CD4 T cells in relation to SARS-CoV-2 and coronaviruses. This CDR3 spans 14 amino acids. Trimming stripped 1 base from V and 6 bases from J, with 10 bases between. Germline CDR1 is SGHTA and CDR2 is FQGNSA. CD4+ T cells from unexposed donors were obtained before the COVID-19 pandemic (2011-2018). Profiling relied on immunoSEQ multiplex PCR, and the TCRdb table lists in-frame clones only, not all of them. The profile covers some 70,000 clones, with 80% to 95% appearing a single time and around 0.25% taken by the ten largest.

The chain is built from TRBV7-2 and TRBJ1-5; D perhaps matches TRBD1 (6 bases). This sequence was found in a human donor in good health. Material: naive CD4+ T cells from PBMCs. The subset is: naive CD4+ T cells isolated by negative enrichment. CDR3 region: CASSLEGGLQPQHF. CDR3 in DNA: TGTGCCAGCAGCTTAGAAGGGGGGCTTCAGCCCCAGCATTTT.